These 5 T cell receptor beta chains originate from one sample sequenced in a study of T cell clonotyping in hematopoietic cell transplantation. Clones were read by immunoSEQ multiplex PCR, and TCRdb kept only the in-frame ones, dropping some. Of over 10,000 clones listed, approximately 51% are singletons. Sequencing was carried out using peripheral blood mononuclear cells. The receptor set was obtained from a man between 50 and 59 years old in good health. Some clones in this sample may be carry-over from other donors' samples.

V and J are TRBV6-5 and TRBJ2-1, with TRBD2 matching over 14 bases. Looked up from germline, CDR1 is MNHEY and CDR2 is SVGAGI. The CDR3 totals 14 residues. Losses at the gene ends were 8 bases for V and 8 bases for J; bases not matched to a gene: 5. CDR3 nucleotide sequence: TGTGCCAGCGCACCGGGACTAGCGGGAGATGAGCAGTTCTTC. Protein product: CASAPGLAGDEQFF.

By sample share, this clone is medium-sized. Here the CDR3 reads CSVWDSAAFF. DNA for the CDR3: TGCAGCGTTTGGGACAGCGCGGCTTTCTTT. The J gene is TRBJ1-1, the V gene TRBV29-1, with 7 bases identical to TRBD1. The CDR3 loop spans 10 amino acids. V trimming: 5 bases; J trimming: 11 bases; junction bases outside the gene matches: 5. Germline V gene lookup returns CDR1 SQVTM and CDR2 ANQGSEA.

This clone has just a few counts. CDR3 residues: CASSPSVYEQYF. In DNA form, the CDR3 reads TGTGCCAGCAGTCCGAGTGTGTACGAGCAGTACTTC. This rearrangement joins TRBV28 to TRBJ2-7; D is undetermined. The CDR3 loop spans 12 amino acids. V was clipped by 5 bases and J by 4 bases, with 9 bases between them. The germline CDR1 and CDR2 sequences are MDHEN and SYDVKM.

By sample share, this clone is medium-sized. The CDR3 coding sequence is TGTGCCAGCAGCGTTTCGGGCGGGAGCCACGAGCAGTACTTC. Its protein is CASSVSGGSHEQYF. The chain employs TRBV9 and TRBJ2-7; 7 bases line up with TRBD2. V gave up 2 bases and J gave up 5 bases; unmatched junction bases: 7. CDR3 length equals 14 residues. Germline lookup yields CDR1 SGDLS and CDR2 YYNGEE. Full variable domain (remainder filled in from reference TRBV9 and TRBJ2-7): DSGVTQTPKHLITATGQRVTLRCSPRSGDLSVYWYQQSLDQGLQFLIQYYNGEERAKGNILERFSAQQFPDLHSELNLSSLELGDSALYFCASSVSGGSHEQYFGPGTRLTVT.

This clone was seen more than once but under ten times. The J gene is TRBJ1-2, the V gene TRBV7-9, with a tentative D call TRBD1 (6 bases). The CDR3 is 16 residues long. Trimming took 5 bases from V and 4 from J, leaving 20 bases between them. Germline values: CDR1 SEHNR, CDR2 FQNEAQ (reference sequence). The CDR3 DNA is TGTGCCAGCAGCCTCGACGCAGGGGCAGGTTCCTATGGCTACACCTTC. Amino acid sequence: CASSLDAGAGSYGYTF.